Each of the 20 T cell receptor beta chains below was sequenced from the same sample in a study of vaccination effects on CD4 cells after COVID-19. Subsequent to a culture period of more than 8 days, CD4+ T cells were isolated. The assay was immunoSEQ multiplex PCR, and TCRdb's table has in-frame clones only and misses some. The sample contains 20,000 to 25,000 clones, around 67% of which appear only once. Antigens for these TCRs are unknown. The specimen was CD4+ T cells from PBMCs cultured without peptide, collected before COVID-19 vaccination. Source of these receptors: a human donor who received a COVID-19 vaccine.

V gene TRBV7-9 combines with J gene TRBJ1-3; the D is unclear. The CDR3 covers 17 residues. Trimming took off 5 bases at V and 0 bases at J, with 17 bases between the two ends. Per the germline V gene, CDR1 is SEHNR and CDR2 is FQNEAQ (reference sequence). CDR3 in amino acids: CASSPPLGAYSGNTIYF. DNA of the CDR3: TGTGCCAGCAGCCCTCCCTTGGGTGCCTACTCTGGAAACACCATATATTTT.

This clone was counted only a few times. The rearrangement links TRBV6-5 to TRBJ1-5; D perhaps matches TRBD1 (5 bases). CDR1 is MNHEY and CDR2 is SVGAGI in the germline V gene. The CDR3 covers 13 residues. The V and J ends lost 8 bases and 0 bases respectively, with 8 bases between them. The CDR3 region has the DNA TGTGCCAGCGGGGCATATAGCAATCAGCCCCAGCATTTT. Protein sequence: CASGAYSNQPQHF.

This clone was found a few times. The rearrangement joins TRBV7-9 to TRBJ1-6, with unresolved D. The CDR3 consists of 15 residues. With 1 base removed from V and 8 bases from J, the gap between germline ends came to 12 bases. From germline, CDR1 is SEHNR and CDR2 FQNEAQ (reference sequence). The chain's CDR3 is CASSLDRTMDSPLHF. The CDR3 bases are TGTGCCAGCAGCTTAGATCGGACGATGGATTCACCCCTCCACTTT.

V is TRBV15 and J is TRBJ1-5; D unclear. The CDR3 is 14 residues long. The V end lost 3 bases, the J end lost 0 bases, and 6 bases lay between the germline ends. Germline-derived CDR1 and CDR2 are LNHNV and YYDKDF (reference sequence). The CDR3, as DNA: TGTGCCACCAGCAGTCTGAGTAGCAATCAGCCCCAGCATTTT. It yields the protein CATSSLSSNQPQHF.

CDR3: CASRETGNYGYTF. Written as DNA, the CDR3 is TGTGCCAGTAGGGAGACAGGGAACTATGGCTACACCTTC. The J gene is TRBJ1-2, the V gene TRBV19, with 7 nucleotides matching TRBD1. There are 13 residues in the CDR3. V shed 6 bases, J shed 2 bases, and the junction held 3 bases outside the gene matches. Germline V gene lookup returns CDR1 LNHDA and CDR2 SQIVND (reference sequence). Looking up the rest from reference TRBV19 and TRBJ1-2 gives the full variable domain: DGGITQSPKYLFRKEGQNVTLSCEQNLNHDAMYWYRQDPGQGLRLIYYSQIVNDFQKGDIAEGYSVSREKKESFPLTVTSAQKNPTAFYLCASRETGNYGYTFGSGTRLTVV.

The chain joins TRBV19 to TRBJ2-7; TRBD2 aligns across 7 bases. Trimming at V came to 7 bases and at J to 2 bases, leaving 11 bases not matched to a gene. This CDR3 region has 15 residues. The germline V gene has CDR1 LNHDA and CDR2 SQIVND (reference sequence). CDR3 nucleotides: TGTGCCAGTAAGGATGGAGCGGGGAATCCCTACGAGCAGTACTTC. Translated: CASKDGAGNPYEQYF.

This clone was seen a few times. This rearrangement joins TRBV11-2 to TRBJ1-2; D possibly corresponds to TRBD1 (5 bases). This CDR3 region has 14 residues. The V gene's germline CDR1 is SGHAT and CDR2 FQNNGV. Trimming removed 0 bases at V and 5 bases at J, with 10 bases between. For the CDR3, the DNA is TGTGCCAGCAGCTTAGAGGCGACAGTTTATGGCTACACCTTC. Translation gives CASSLEATVYGYTF.

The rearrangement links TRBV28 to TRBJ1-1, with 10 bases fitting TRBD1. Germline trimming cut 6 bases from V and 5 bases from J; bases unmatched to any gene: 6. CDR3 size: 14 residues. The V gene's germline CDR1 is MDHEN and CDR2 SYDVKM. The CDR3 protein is CASRSGTGVTEAFF. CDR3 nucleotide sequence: TGTGCCAGCAGGTCCGGGACAGGGGTTACTGAAGCTTTCTTT. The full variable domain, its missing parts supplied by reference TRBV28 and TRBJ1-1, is DVKVTQSSRYLVKRTGEKVFLECVQDMDHENMFWYRQDPGLGLRLIYFSYDVKMKEKGDIPEGYSVSREKKERFSLILESASTNQTSMYLCASRSGTGVTEAFFGQGTRLTVV.

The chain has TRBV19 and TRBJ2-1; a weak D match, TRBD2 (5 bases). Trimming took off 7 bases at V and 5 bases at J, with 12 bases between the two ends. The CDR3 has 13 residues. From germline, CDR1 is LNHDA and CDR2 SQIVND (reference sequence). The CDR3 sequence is CASTREGHNEQFF. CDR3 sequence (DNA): TGTGCCAGTACGCGAGAGGGCCACAATGAGCAGTTCTTC.

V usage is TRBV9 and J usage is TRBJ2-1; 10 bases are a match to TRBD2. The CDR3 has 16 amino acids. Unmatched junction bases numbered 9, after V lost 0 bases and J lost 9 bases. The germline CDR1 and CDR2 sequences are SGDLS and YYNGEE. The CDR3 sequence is CASSVAPLAGAAEQFF. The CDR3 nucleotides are TGTGCCAGCAGCGTAGCCCCTCTAGCGGGAGCGGCTGAGCAGTTCTTC.

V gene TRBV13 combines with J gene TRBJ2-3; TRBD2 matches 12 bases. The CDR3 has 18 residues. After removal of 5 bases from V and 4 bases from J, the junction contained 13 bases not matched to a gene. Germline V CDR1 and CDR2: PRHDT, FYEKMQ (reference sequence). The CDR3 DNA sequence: TGTGCCAGCAGCCGGGGGGCTAGCGGGAGGGCCAGGGCAGATACGCAGTATTTT. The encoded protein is CASSRGASGRARADTQYF.

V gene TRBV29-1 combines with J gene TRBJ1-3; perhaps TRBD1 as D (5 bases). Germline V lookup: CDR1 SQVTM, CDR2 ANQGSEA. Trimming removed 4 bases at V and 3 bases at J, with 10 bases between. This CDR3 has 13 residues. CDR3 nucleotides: TGCAGCGTTGCATGGGGGGTTGGAAACACCATATATTTT. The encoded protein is CSVAWGVGNTIYF.

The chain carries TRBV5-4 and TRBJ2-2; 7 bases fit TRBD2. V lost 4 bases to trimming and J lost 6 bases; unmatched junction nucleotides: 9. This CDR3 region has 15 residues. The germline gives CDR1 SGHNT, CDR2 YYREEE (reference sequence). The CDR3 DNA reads TGTGCCAGCAGCCGGGGAGGGGTTGTCGCCGGGGAGCTGTTTTTT. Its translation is CASSRGGVVAGELFF.

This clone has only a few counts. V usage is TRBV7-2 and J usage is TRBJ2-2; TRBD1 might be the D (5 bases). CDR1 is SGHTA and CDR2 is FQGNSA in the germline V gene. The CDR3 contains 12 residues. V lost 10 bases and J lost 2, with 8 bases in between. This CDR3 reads CATGQNTGELFF. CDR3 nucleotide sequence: TGTGCCACAGGACAAAACACCGGGGAGCTGTTTTTT. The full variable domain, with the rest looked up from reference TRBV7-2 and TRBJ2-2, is GAGVSQSPSNKVTEKGKDVELRCDPISGHTALYWYRQSLGQGLEFLIYFQGNSAPDKSGLPSDRFSAERTGGSVSTLTIQRTQQEDSAVYLCATGQNTGELFFGEGSRLTVL.

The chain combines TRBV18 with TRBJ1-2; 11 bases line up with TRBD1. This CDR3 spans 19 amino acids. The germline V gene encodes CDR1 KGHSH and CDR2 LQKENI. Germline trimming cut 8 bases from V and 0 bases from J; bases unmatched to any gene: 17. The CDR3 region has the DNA TGTGCCAGCCGAGGGACAGGGGGGAGCCGGGACGGTTCTAACTATGGCTACACCTTC. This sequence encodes CASRGTGGSRDGSNYGYTF.

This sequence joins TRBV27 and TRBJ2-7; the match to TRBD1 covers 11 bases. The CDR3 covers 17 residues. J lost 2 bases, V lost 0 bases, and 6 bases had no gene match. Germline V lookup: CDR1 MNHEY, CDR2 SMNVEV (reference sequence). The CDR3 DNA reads TGTGCCAGCAGTTTATCCCAACCGGGACAGGGGGCCTACGAGCAGTACTTC. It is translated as CASSLSQPGQGAYEQYF.

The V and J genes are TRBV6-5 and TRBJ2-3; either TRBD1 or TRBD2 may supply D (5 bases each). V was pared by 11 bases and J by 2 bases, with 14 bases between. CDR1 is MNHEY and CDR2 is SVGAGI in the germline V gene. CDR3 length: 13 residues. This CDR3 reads CASVGAPTDTQYF. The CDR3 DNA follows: TGTGCCTCGGTCGGGGCACCCACAGATACGCAGTATTTT.

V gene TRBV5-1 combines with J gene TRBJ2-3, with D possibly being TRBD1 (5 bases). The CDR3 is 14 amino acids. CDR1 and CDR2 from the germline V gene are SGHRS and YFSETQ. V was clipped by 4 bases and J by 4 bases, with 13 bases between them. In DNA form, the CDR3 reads TGCGCCAGCAGCCCGGTCCAAGGGGCAGATACGCAGTATTTT. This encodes CASSPVQGADTQYF.

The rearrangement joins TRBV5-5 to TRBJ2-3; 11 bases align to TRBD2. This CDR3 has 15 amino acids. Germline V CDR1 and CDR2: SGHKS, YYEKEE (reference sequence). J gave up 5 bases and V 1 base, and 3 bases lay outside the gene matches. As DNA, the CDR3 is TGTGCCAGCAGCTTGACTAGCGGGAGAGGAGATACGCAGTATTTT. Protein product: CASSLTSGRGDTQYF.

The CDR3 bases are TGTGCCAGTAGTATCGTGGGCCTCTACACTGAAGCTTTCTTT. The encoded protein is CASSIVGLYTEAFF. The rearrangement uses TRBV19 and TRBJ1-1, with D uncertain. Trimming took 3 bases from V and 3 from J, leaving 11 bases between them. CDR1 is LNHDA, CDR2 SQIVND, per germline (reference sequence). This CDR3 is built from 14 residues.